The following is a T cell receptor beta chain sequence with its context. The data are from a study of blood T cell repertoires in COVID-19. Using immunoSEQ multiplex PCR, the repertoire was profiled, and TCRdb retains in-frame clones only, with some absent. The sample includes roughly 230,000 clones, about four fifths of them seen just once. This clonotype was sampled from a man between 35 and 55 years old with active or convalescent COVID-19. The specimen was peripheral blood.

The CDR3 region is CSVEPPGQAWPGYTF. The CDR3 DNA follows: TGCAGCGTTGAGCCCCCCGGACAGGCCTGGCCTGGCTACACCTTC. This sequence joins TRBV29-1 and TRBJ1-2, with TRBD1 matching 7 bases. The CDR3 totals 15 residues. Per the germline V gene, CDR1 is SQVTM and CDR2 is ANQGSEA. With 3 bases clipped from V and 7 bases from J, the junction kept 14 bases outside the gene matches.